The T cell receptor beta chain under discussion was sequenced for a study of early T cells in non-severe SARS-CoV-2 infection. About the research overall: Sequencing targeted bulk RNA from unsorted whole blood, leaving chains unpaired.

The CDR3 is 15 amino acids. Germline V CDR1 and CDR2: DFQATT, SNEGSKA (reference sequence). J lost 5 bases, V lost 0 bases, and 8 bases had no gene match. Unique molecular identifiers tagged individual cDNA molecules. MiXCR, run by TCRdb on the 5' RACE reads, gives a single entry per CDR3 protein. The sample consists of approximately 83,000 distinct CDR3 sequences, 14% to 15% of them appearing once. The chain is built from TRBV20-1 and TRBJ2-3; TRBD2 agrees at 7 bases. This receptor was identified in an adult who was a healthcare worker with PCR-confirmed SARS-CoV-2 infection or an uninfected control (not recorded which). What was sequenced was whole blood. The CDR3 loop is CSARDQAGSVDTQYF. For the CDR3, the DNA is TGCAGTGCTAGAGATCAAGCGGGGAGCGTAGATACGCAGTATTTT.